What follows is one T cell receptor (beta chain) and its context. Generated by immunoSEQ multiplex PCR, the TCRdb table keeps only in-frame clones and is missing some. Among under 50,000 clones, approximately 86% were seen once, and the ten largest hold roughly 24%. This entry comes from a study of PD-L1 blockade in urothelial cancer. Looking at the study overall: Male sex and bladder-origin urothelial cancer were recorded for about 90% of the roughly 30 patients. Patients arrived having already received 0 to 3 prior chemotherapy regimens.

The germline V gene has CDR1 MNHEY and CDR2 SVGAGI. Trimming cost V 6 bases and J 3 bases; bases outside gene matches: 2. This CDR3 has 13 residues. Time point of the sample: peripheral blood 6 weeks after treatment start. The sample here was PBMCs, taken around atezolizumab (anti-PD-L1) treatment. V usage is TRBV6-5 and J usage is TRBJ1-2; 9 bases map to TRBD1. This clonotype was sampled from a man in his 60s with urothelial cancer. CDR3 DNA sequence: TGTGCCAGCAGGCGACAGGGGGACTATGGCTACACCTTC. It codes for CASRRQGDYGYTF.